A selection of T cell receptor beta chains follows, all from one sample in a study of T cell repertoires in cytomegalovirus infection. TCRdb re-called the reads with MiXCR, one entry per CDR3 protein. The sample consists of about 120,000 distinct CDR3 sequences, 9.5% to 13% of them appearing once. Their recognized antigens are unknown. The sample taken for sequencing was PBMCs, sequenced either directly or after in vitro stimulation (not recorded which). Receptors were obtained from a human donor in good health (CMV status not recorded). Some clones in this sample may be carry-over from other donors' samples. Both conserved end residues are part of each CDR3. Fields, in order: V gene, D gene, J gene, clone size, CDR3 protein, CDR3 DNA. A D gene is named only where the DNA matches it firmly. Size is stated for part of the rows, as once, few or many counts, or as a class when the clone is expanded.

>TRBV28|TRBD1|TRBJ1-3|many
CASSLGQGARTGNTIYF
TGTGCCAGCAGTTTGGGACAGGGGGCGAGAACTGGAAACACCATATATTTT
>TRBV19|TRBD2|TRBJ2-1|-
CASRLAAQVYEQFF
TGTGCCAGTCGACTAGCGGCACAGGTGTATGAGCAGTTCTTC
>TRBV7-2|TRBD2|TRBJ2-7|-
CASSFRGDSTYEQYF
TGTGCCAGCAGCTTCCGGGGGGACTCTACCTACGAGCAGTACTTC
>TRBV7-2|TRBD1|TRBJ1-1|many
CASSWTGVGTEAFF
TGTGCCAGCAGTTGGACAGGGGTGGGCACTGAAGCTTTCTTT
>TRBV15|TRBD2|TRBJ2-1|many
CATSKGLAGADNEQFF
TGTGCCACCAGCAAGGGACTAGCGGGAGCCGACAATGAGCAGTTCTTC
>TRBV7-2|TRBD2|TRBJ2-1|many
CASSPNLSGPSRGEQFF
TGTGCCAGCAGCCCCAACCTTAGCGGGCCATCTCGGGGTGAGCAGTTCTTC
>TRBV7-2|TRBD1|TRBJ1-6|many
CASSPQGYNSPLHF
TGTGCCAGCAGCCCACAGGGGTATAATTCACCCCTCCACTTT
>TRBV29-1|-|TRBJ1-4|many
CSVEAPPGKLFF
TGCAGCGTTGAAGCGCCTCCTGGAAAACTGTTTTTT
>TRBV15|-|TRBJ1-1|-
CATSRDIRTEAFF
TGTGCCACCAGCAGAGATATCCGGACTGAAGCTTTCTTT
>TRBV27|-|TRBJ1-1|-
CASSLSRWQGLTEAFF
TGTGCCAGCAGTTTAAGTCGGTGGCAGGGGTTAACTGAAGCTTTCTTT
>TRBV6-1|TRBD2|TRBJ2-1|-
CATLAGSSYNEQFF
TGTGCCACCCTAGCGGGAAGCTCCTACAATGAGCAGTTCTTC
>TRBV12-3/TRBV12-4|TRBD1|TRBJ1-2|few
CASSLAAGGGRRNTF
TGTGCCAGCAGTTTAGCGGCAGGGGGCGGGAGGCGAAACACCTTC
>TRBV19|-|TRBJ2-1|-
CASSITGPGNEQFF
TGTGCCAGTAGTATAACGGGTCCAGGGAATGAGCAGTTCTTC
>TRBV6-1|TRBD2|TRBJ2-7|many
CASSLAGGPYEQYF
TGTGCCAGCAGTCTAGCGGGAGGTCCTTACGAGCAGTACTTC
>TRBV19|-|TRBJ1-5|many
CASALGGGGQPQHF
TGTGCCAGCGCACTGGGGGGCGGTGGTCAGCCCCAGCATTTT
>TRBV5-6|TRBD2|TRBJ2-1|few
CASRTSGGREQFF
TGTGCCAGTAGGACTAGCGGGGGTCGAGAGCAGTTCTTC
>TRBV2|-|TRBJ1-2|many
CASSEEGYTF
TGTGCCAGCAGTGAGGAGGGCTACACCTTC
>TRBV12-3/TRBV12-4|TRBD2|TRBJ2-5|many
CASSFTSGSGETQYF
TGTGCCAGCAGTTTTACTAGCGGGAGCGGGGAGACCCAGTACTTC
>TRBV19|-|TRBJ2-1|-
CASSSRVGDEQFF
TGTGCCAGTAGTTCCAGGGTCGGTGATGAGCAGTTCTTC
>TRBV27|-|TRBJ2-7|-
CASSARTGEQYF
TGTGCCAGCAGTGCAAGGACCGGCGAGCAGTACTTC
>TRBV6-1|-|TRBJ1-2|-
CASSRRGSTANYGYTF
TGTGCCAGCAGTCGGCGGGGCAGTACGGCGAACTATGGCTACACCTTC
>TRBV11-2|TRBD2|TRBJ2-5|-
CASSLEASGSVVETQYF
TGTGCCAGCAGCTTAGAGGCTAGCGGGAGTGTTGTAGAGACCCAGTACTTC
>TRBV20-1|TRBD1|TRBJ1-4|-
CSGRGGDEKLFF
TGCAGTGGGAGAGGGGGCGATGAAAAACTGTTTTTT
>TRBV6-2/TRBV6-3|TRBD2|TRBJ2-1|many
CASSRLAGGPYNEQFF
TGTGCCAGCAGCCGACTAGCGGGAGGGCCTTACAATGAGCAGTTCTTC
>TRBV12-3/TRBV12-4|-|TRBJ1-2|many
CASSLALNQYLYGYTF
TGTGCCAGCAGTTTAGCGCTAAATCAGTACCTCTATGGCTACACCTTC
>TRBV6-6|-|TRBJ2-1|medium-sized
CASSYSLEAVNEQFF
TGTGCCAGCAGTTACTCCCTAGAAGCAGTCAATGAGCAGTTCTTC